This T cell receptor (beta chain) was sequenced in a study of T-cell memory formation after mild COVID-19. Study-wide context: TCR clusters largely stayed donor specific.

Overall study results and limits: Clones that contracted from day 15 to 85 were balanced CD4/CD8, while later expanders leaned CD4+. Some responding clones appeared in pre-infection memory, suggesting cross-reactive memory joined. The study found contracting CD4+ clones mainly in CM and EM and contracting CD8+ clones in EMRA.

In this sample, this clonotype turned up many times. The antigen is undetermined. MiXCR, run by TCRdb on the 5' RACE reads, gives a single entry per CDR3 protein. The repertoire holds some 210,000 distinct CDR3 sequences, with approximately 10% as singletons. This CDR3 comprises 14 residues. Germline CDR1 MDHEN, CDR2 SYDVKM. V shed 3 bases and J shed 4 bases, with 12 bases lying between them. This sequence originates from a man younger than 30 who had mild COVID-19 (a few samples of this study predate the infection). Cell type and time point are not known. Sequences were obtained from PBMCs or a T cell subset sorted from them (not recorded which). This chain joins TRBV28 and TRBJ1-1; D is uncertain. The CDR3 here is CASSFKGGGTEAFF. DNA for the CDR3: TGTGCCAGCAGTTTTAAGGGCGGCGGCACTGAAGCTTTCTTT.